This TCR beta chain was retrieved from a study of T-cell memory formation after mild COVID-19. The overall study: The TCR clusters were mostly specific to one donor. Study results and limitations: Clones that contracted clustered mainly in CM and EM if CD4+ and in EMRA if CD8+.

The CDR3 totals 17 residues. Germline CDR1 is SGHKS and CDR2 is YYEKEE (reference sequence). V lost 5 bases and J lost 0; bases outside the gene matches: 8. Constant-segment primers were used for 5'RACE, and the resulting TCR alpha and TCR beta cDNA libraries carried sample barcodes and UMIs. TCRdb used MiXCR to reprocess the 5' RACE reads, holding one entry per CDR3 protein. The sample gives 280,000 or so distinct CDR3 sequences, about 20% of which show up once; 23% is in the top ten. This clonotype was detected only a few times. Its target is unknown. V usage is TRBV5-5 and J usage is TRBJ2-6, with TRBD1 matching 7 bases. The receptor was derived from a man aged 18 to 35 who had mild COVID-19 (a few samples of this study predate the infection). Cell type and time point are not known. Sequenced: PBMCs or a T cell subset sorted from them (not recorded which). In DNA, the CDR3 is TGTGCCAGCAGGCCTGGGACAGCAAGCTCTGGGGCCAACGTCCTGACTTTC. Residues: CASRPGTASSGANVLTF.